Reported below is one T cell receptor beta chain. Its antigen is still unknown. About 0.5 to 1 ug RNA was reverse transcribed with random hexamers. Across 54 Vbeta and 13 Jbeta, TCR beta CDR3 was amplified with immunoSEQ multiplex PCR. TCRdb independently ran MiXCR on the immunoSEQ multiplex PCR reads; one entry per CDR3 protein. The repertoire holds 100,000 to 150,000 distinct CDR3 sequences, with 90% to 95% as singletons. The data were taken from a study of CD8 T cells in Susac syndrome. As for the study in general: Intravenous immunoglobulin alone or corticosteroids were being given to patients with Susac syndrome at blood draw, unless they were therapy-naive. General observations from the study: Among active patients and in TEMRA cells, CD8+ clonal expansion in Susac reached its peak.

CDR1 is DFQATT, CDR2 SNEGSKA, per germline (reference sequence). Trimming removed 6 bases from V and 1 base from J; junction bases left unmatched: 9. This CDR3 region has 14 residues. TCR beta from blood CD8+ and CD4+ T cells was sequenced. This receptor was taken from a human donor with Susac syndrome. Source material: CD8+ T cells from PBMCs. The chain joins TRBV20-1 to TRBJ2-7; 7 bases align to TRBD1. CDR3 nucleotides: TGCAGTGCGAGTGGGACAGAAGTATCCTACGAGCAGTACTTC. This encodes CSASGTEVSYEQYF.